Listed below are T cell receptor beta chains from one sample, sequenced in a study of blood T cell repertoires in COVID-19. Measured with immunoSEQ multiplex PCR; TCRdb has only the in-frame clones, and not every one. The sample yields approximately 150,000 clones, 80% to 90% seen once. Specimen: peripheral blood. Receptors originate from a man in his forties with acute or convalescent COVID-19. CDR3s include the opening cysteine and the closing phenylalanine or tryptophan. A D gene is named only where the DNA matches it firmly. Clone size, where shown, is once, few, many, or a class for clones that have expanded.

j_gene	d_gene	v_gene	abundance	CDR3aa	CDR3nt
TRBJ1-2	-	TRBV9	-	CASSVSWRNYGYTF	TGTGCCAGCAGCGTATCTTGGCGGAACTATGGCTACACCTTC
TRBJ2-2	TRBD2	TRBV2	-	CASNGGTGELFF	TGTGCCAGCAACGGGGGGACCGGGGAGCTGTTTTTT
TRBJ1-5	-	TRBV2	-	CASSGVLSNQPQHF	TGTGCCAGCTCGGGGGTACTTAGCAATCAGCCCCAGCATTTT
TRBJ1-2	-	TRBV7-9	-	CASSPLGAQASNYGYTF	TGTGCCAGCAGCCCCCTCGGCGCACAGGCCTCTAACTATGGCTACACCTTC
TRBJ2-1	TRBD1	TRBV14	-	CASSHLLRGKDEQFF	TGTGCCAGCAGCCACCTTCTCAGGGGGAAGGATGAGCAGTTCTTC
TRBJ2-6	-	TRBV27	-	CASSPTEFSGANVLTF	TGTGCCAGCAGTCCGACAGAGTTCTCTGGGGCCAACGTCCTGACTTTC
TRBJ1-3	-	TRBV9	-	CASSVAGEGNTIYF	TGTGCCAGCAGCGTAGCGGGTGAAGGAAACACCATATATTTT
TRBJ2-7	-	TRBV7-9	few	CASSSMTGRNEQYF	TGTGCCAGCAGCTCCATGACAGGGAGGAACGAGCAGTACTTC
TRBJ2-1	TRBD1	TRBV6-2/TRBV6-3	-	CASSHKGAVNEQFF	TGTGCCAGCAGCCACAAGGGGGCCGTTAATGAGCAGTTCTTC
TRBJ2-7	-	TRBV2	-	CASREDRFSYEQYF	TGTGCCAGCAGAGAAGACAGGTTTTCCTACGAGCAGTACTTC
TRBJ1-2	-	TRBV3-1/TRBV3-2	few	CASSVRGGHLISGYGYTF	TGTGCCAGCTCCGTACGGGGGGGACACCTAATATCGGGCTATGGCTACACCTTC
TRBJ1-3	TRBD1	TRBV6-5	-	CASSRGQGRNTIYF	TGTGCCAGCAGCCGCGGACAGGGGAGAAACACCATATATTTT
TRBJ2-7	TRBD2	TRBV28	once	CASRTGVAGGSTYEQYF	TGTGCCAGCAGGACGGGGGTAGCGGGGGGAAGTACCTACGAGCAGTACTTC
TRBJ2-5	-	TRBV7-2	once	CASSLGVYRQETQYF	TGTGCCAGCAGCTTAGGCGTCTACCGGCAAGAGACCCAGTACTTC
TRBJ2-1	-	TRBV14	-	CASSPLAGPYNEQFF	TGTGCCAGCAGCCCCTTGGCGGGGCCCTACAATGAGCAGTTCTTC
TRBJ1-1	-	TRBV28	-	CASTGGTEAFF	TGTGCCAGCACCGGGGGCACTGAAGCTTTCTTT
TRBJ2-2	TRBD1	TRBV5-1	few	CASSWGQSTGELFF	TGCGCCAGCAGCTGGGGACAGAGCACCGGGGAGCTGTTTTTT
TRBJ2-5	TRBD1	TRBV5-1	-	CASSGRDRAQETQYF	TGCGCCAGCAGCGGCCGGGACAGGGCTCAAGAGACCCAGTACTTC
TRBJ2-7	-	TRBV7-9	-	CASSPGRGHHEQYF	TGTGCCAGCAGCCCTGGGCGGGGGCACCACGAGCAGTACTTC
TRBJ2-7	-	TRBV30	-	CAWRGTKVTYEQYF	TGTGCCTGGCGCGGGACGAAAGTAACCTACGAGCAGTACTTC
TRBJ2-5	-	TRBV9	-	CASSGRATKETQYF	TGTGCCAGCAGCGGGAGGGCGACTAAAGAGACCCAGTACTTC
TRBJ2-5	TRBD2	TRBV6-1	few	CASSERGGGHQETQYF	TGTGCCAGCAGTGAAAGGGGCGGGGGGCATCAAGAGACCCAGTACTTC
TRBJ2-1	TRBD2	TRBV29-1	-	CSVGGGSSYNEQFF	TGCAGCGTTGGGGGGGGGAGCTCCTACAATGAGCAGTTCTTC
TRBJ2-2	TRBD1	TRBV5-1	many	CASRRTGDTGELFF	TGCGCCAGCCGCAGGACAGGGGACACCGGGGAGCTGTTTTTT
TRBJ1-2	-	TRBV30	once	CAWTGLNYGYTF	TGTGCCTGGACAGGTCTTAACTATGGCTACACCTTC
TRBJ2-1	-	TRBV5-1	-	CASSLIPGLGSYNEQFF	TGCGCCAGCAGCTTAATACCGGGACTGGGATCCTACAATGAGCAGTTCTTC
TRBJ1-1	-	TRBV24-1	-	CATSDPGRAEAFF	TGTGCCACCAGTGATCCGGGGAGGGCTGAAGCTTTCTTT
TRBJ1-1	-	TRBV19	-	CASSRRFGNTEAFF	TGTGCCAGTAGTCGGAGGTTTGGGAACACTGAAGCTTTCTTT
TRBJ1-2	-	TRBV9	-	CASSVAIEGTLGGYTF	TGTGCCAGCAGCGTAGCTATAGAGGGGACATTGGGTGGCTACACCTTC
TRBJ2-7	TRBD1	TRBV9	-	CASSVEGQGAGEQYF	TGTGCCAGCAGCGTAGAGGGACAGGGGGCGGGAGAGCAGTACTTC
TRBJ2-7	TRBD2	TRBV6-5	-	CASSYAASGGWYEQYF	TGTGCCAGCAGTTACGCGGCTAGCGGGGGTTGGTACGAGCAGTACTTC
TRBJ2-7	TRBD2	TRBV3-1/TRBV3-2	-	CASSHLRGGGSAYEQYF	TGTGCCAGCAGCCACCTCCGTGGCGGGGGGTCAGCCTACGAGCAGTACTTC
TRBJ2-7	-	TRBV6-5	-	CASSPRMFRGQYF	TGTGCCAGCAGTCCTCGGATGTTCCGCGGGCAGTACTTC
TRBJ2-1	-	TRBV4-1	-	CASSRARSGNEQFF	TGCGCCAGCAGCCGAGCAAGAAGCGGGAATGAGCAGTTCTTC
TRBJ1-3	-	TRBV6-6	-	CASSYSSGTGNTIYF	TGTGCCAGCAGTTACTCTTCAGGGACTGGAAACACCATATATTTT
TRBJ1-3	-	TRBV18	-	CASSPPGAGRGNTIYF	TGTGCCAGCTCACCACCGGGCGCGGGGCGGGGAAACACCATATATTTT
TRBJ1-5	-	TRBV2	-	CASAGGENQPQHF	TGTGCCAGCGCGGGGGGCGAAAATCAGCCCCAGCATTTT
TRBJ2-3	TRBD2	TRBV6-4	few	CASSRLAGDSDTQYF	TGTGCCAGCAGCCGACTAGCGGGGGACTCAGATACGCAGTATTTT
TRBJ2-7	-	TRBV28	-	CASSQPGLRGEQYF	TGTGCCAGCAGTCAACCGGGCCTAAGGGGCGAGCAGTACTTC
TRBJ1-2	-	TRBV25-1	once	CASSEVGGGYGYTF	TGTGCCAGCAGTGAAGTCGGCGGGGGGTATGGCTACACTTTC
TRBJ1-2	TRBD1	TRBV4-2	-	CASSPGQGAPNYGYTF	TGTGCCAGCAGCCCGGGACAGGGGGCACCTAACTATGGCTACACCTTC
TRBJ2-1	TRBD2	TRBV5-6	-	CASSLGLAGGNYNEQFF	TGTGCCAGCAGCTTGGGCCTAGCGGGGGGAAACTACAATGAGCAGTTCTTC
TRBJ2-4	TRBD1	TRBV5-5	-	CASSLEDRGNIQYF	TGTGCCAGCAGCTTGGAGGACAGGGGAAACATTCAGTACTTC
TRBJ1-1	-	TRBV27	-	CASTPGGGVRSGTEAFF	TGTGCCAGCACTCCCGGAGGGGGGGTGAGGTCTGGGACTGAAGCTTTCTTT
TRBJ2-7	-	TRBV5-4	-	CASSLVAGANYEQYF	TGTGCCAGCAGCTTGGTGGCAGGGGCTAACTACGAGCAGTACTTC
TRBJ1-6	-	TRBV11-1	-	CASSLDSSYNSPLHF	TGTGCCAGCAGCCTCGATAGCTCCTATAATTCACCCCTCCACTTT